This T cell receptor beta chain was sequenced in a study of patients and donors after allogeneic stem cell transplantation. TCRdb reprocessed the RT-PCR reads via MiXCR and lists one record per CDR3 protein. The table records 900,000 to 1,000,000 distinct CDR3 sequences, more than 15% of them present only once. The CDR3 covers 14 residues. V dropped 4 bases and J dropped 5; count of bases not matched to a gene: 4. Germline-derived CDR1 and CDR2 are MNHNS and SASEGT. The sequencing sample was made of blood, either unsorted or a sorted T cell fraction (not recorded which). The clonotype comes from a human donor who was either an allogeneic HSCT recipient or a stem cell or donor lymphocyte infusion donor (not recorded which). It is not recorded whose cells these are; they may come from a transplant donor. This rearrangement joins TRBV6-1 to TRBJ2-1; 8 bases agree with TRBD1. The CDR3 protein is CASSGGTGNNEQFF. For the CDR3, the DNA is TGTGCCAGCAGTGGCGGGACAGGAAACAATGAGCAGTTCTTC.